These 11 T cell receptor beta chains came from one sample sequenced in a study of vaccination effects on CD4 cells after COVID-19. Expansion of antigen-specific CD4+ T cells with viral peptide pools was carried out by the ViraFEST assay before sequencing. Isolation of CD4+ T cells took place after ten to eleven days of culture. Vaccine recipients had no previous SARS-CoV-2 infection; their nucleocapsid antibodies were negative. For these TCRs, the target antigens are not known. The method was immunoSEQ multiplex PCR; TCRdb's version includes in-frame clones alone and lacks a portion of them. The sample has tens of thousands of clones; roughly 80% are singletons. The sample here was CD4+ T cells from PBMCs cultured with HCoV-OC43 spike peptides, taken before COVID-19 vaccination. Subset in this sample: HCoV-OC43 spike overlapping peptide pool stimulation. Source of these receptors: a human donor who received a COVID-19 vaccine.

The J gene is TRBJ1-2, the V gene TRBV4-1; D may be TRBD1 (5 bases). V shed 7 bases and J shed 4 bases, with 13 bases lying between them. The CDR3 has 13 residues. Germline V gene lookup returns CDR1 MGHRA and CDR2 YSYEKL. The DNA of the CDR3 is TGCGCCAGCAAATCCGGGGGGATCTATGGCTACACCTTC. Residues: CASKSGGIYGYTF.

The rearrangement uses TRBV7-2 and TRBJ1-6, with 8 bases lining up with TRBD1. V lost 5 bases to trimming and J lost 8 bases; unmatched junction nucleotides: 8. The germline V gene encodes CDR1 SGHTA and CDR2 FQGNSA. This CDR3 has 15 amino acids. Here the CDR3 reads CASSARDRPDSPLHF. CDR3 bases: TGTGCCAGCAGCGCCCGGGACAGGCCGGATTCACCCCTCCACTTT.

As DNA, the CDR3 is TGTGCCAGCAGCTTAAACGGAGCGGGGCTCCAAGAGACCCAGTACTTC. Amino acid sequence: CASSLNGAGLQETQYF. This rearrangement joins TRBV7-3 to TRBJ2-5, with TRBD2 matching over 7 bases. The junction had 6 bases not matched to a gene; V was cut back by 1 base and J by 1 base. The length of the CDR3 is 16 residues. Germline V gives CDR1 SGHTA, CDR2 FQGTGA. Full variable domain (rest looked up from reference TRBV7-3 and TRBJ2-5): GAGVSQTPSNKVTEKGKYVELRCDPISGHTALYWYRQSLGQGPEFLIYFQGTGAADDSGLPNDRFFAVRPEGSVSTLKIQRTERGDSAVYLCASSLNGAGLQETQYFGPGTRLLVL.

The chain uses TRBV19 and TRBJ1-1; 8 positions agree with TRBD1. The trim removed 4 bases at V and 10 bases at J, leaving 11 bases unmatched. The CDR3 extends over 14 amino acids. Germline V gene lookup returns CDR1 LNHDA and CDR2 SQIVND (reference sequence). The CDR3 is CASSKTTGEEVAFF. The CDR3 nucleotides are TGTGCCAGTAGTAAGACGACAGGGGAGGAGGTAGCTTTCTTT.

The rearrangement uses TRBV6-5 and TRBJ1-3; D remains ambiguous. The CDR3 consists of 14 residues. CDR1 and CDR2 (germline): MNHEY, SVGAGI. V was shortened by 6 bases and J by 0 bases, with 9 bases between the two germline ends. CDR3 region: CASRYTASGNTIYF. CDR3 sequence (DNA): TGTGCCAGCAGGTACACGGCCTCTGGAAACACCATATATTTT.

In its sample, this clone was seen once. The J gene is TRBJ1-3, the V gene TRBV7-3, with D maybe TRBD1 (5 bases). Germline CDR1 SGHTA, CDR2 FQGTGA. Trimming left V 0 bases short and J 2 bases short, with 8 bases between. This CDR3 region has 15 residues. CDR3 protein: CASSLTGGTGNTIYF. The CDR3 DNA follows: TGTGCCAGCAGCTTAACGGGGGGAACTGGAAACACCATATATTTT. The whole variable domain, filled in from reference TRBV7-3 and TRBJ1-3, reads GAGVSQTPSNKVTEKGKYVELRCDPISGHTALYWYRQSLGQGPEFLIYFQGTGAADDSGLPNDRFFAVRPEGSVSTLKIQRTERGDSAVYLCASSLTGGTGNTIYFGEGSWLTVV.

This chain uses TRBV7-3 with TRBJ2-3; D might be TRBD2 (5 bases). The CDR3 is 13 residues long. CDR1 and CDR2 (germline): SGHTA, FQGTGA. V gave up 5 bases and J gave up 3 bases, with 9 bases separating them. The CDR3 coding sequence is TGTGCCAGCAGCGAGAGGGCGACAGATACGCAGTATTTT. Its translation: CASSERATDTQYF.

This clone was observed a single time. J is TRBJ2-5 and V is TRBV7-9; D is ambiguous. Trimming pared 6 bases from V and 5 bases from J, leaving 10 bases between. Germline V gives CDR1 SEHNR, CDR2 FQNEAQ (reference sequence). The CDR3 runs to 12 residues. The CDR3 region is CASRPVPETQYF. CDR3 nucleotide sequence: TGTGCCAGCAGGCCAGTCCCGGAGACCCAGTACTTC.

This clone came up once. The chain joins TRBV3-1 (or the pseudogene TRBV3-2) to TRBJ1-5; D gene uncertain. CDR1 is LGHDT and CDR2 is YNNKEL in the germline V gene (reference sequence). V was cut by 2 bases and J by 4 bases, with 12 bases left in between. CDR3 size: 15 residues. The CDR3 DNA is TGTGCCAGCAGCCAAAGACCCGGGAGGAATCAGCCCCAGCATTTT. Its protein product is CASSQRPGRNQPQHF.

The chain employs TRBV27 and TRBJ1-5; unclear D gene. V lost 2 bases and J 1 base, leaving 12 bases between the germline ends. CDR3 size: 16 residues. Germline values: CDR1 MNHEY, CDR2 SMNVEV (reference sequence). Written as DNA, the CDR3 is TGTGCCAGCAGTTTAATCGCCGGGGTCAGCAATCAGCCCCAGCATTTT. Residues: CASSLIAGVSNQPQHF.

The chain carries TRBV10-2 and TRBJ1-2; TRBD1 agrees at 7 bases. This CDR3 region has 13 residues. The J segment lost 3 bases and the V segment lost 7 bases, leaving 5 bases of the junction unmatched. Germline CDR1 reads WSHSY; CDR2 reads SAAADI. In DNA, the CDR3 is TGCGCCAGCAAGAAAGGACAGGACTATGGCTACACCTTC. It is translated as CASKKGQDYGYTF.